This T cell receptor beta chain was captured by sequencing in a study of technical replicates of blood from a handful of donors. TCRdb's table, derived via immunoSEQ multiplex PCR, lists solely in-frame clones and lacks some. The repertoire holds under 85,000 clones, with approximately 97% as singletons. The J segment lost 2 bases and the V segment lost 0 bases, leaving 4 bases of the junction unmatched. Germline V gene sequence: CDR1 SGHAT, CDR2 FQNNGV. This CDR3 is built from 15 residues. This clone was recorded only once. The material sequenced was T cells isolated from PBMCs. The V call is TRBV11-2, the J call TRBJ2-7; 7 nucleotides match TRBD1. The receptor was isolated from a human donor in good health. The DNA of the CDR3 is TGTGCCAGCAGCTTAGATCCGGGACAGCCCTACGAGCAGTACTTC. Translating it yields CASSLDPGQPYEQYF.